The entry below gives a single T cell receptor (beta chain) sequence along with its context. Clones were read by immunoSEQ multiplex PCR, and TCRdb kept only the in-frame ones, dropping some. Among fewer than 350,000 clones listed, just over 90% were seen once. This sample was included in a study of blood T cell repertoires in COVID-19. CDR3 size: 16 residues. Germline V CDR1 and CDR2: MGHRA, YSYEKL. Trimming stripped 1 base from V and 1 base from J, with 11 bases between. The specimen was PBMCs or T cells enriched from blood (not recorded which). The chain recombines TRBV4-1 with TRBJ1-3; a weak D match, TRBD1 (5 bases). The TCR originated in a woman aged 40 to 55 with acute COVID-19. In nucleotides, the CDR3 is TGCGCCAGCAGCCAAGCAGGGCGGGGGTCTGGAAACACCATATATTTT. Translated, it gives CASSQAGRGSGNTIYF.